This TCR beta chain was identified in a study of post-analysis software for immune sequencing data. Study outcomes and limitations: Strong co-clustering by F measure was evident for samples that had been prepared in the same batch. When compared against controls, multiple sclerosis patients showed significantly lower normalized Chao1 diversity. A few TRBV segments appeared more often in patients than in controls, and TRBV5-6, TRBV5-1 and TRBV20-1 were among these.

This clonotype was recorded a few times. Its antigen is still unknown. The CDR3 length is 14 residues. Per germline, CDR1 PRHDT and CDR2 FYEKMQ (reference sequence). V was shortened by 4 bases and J by 6 bases, with 13 bases between the two germline ends. Carried by the TCR beta cDNA libraries were unique molecular identifiers. In TCRdb, the PCR reads were re-called with MiXCR into one record per CDR3 protein. The sample carries about 540,000 distinct CDR3 sequences, around 31% recorded once. V gene TRBV13 combines with J gene TRBJ2-1; D call uncertain. The source of this sequence is a girl aged 2-17 years with multiple sclerosis. Material for sequencing was blood. This chain's CDR3 is CASSSSWFFNEQFF. CDR3 in DNA: TGTGCCAGCAGCTCGAGTTGGTTTTTCAATGAGCAGTTCTTC.